The present entry profiles one T cell receptor beta chain with its context. Its specificity is not known. The data belong to a study of T cells in localized non-small cell lung cancer. The study, taken as a whole, reports: Researchers found a median approximately 55 of the top 100 tumor clones in adjacent lung. Those with higher blood T cell density had longer overall survival.

Method: immunoSEQ multiplex PCR; TCRdb's copy keeps in-frame clones and lacks some. The table shows some 130,000 clones, with roughly 90% occurring only once. Germline V gene data show CDR1 as SGHRS and CDR2 as YFSETQ. This CDR3 comprises 14 residues. V lost 4 bases to trimming and J lost 7 bases, with 15 bases between them. The sample was peripheral blood, taken before any cancer treatment. The sequence was obtained from a female donor older than 55 with stage I lung adenocarcinoma. V gene TRBV5-1 combines with J gene TRBJ2-1; D unclear. In DNA, the CDR3 is TGCGCCAGCAGCCCGACTGGGGTGGAGAATGAGCAGTTCTTC. This codes for CASSPTGVENEQFF. Filled out from reference TRBV5-1 and TRBJ2-1, the complete variable domain reads KAGVTQTPRYLIKTRGQQVTLSCSPISGHRSVSWYQQTPGQGLQFLFEYFSETQRNKGNFPGRFSGRQFSNSRSEMNVSTLELGDSALYLCASSPTGVENEQFFGPGTRLTVL.